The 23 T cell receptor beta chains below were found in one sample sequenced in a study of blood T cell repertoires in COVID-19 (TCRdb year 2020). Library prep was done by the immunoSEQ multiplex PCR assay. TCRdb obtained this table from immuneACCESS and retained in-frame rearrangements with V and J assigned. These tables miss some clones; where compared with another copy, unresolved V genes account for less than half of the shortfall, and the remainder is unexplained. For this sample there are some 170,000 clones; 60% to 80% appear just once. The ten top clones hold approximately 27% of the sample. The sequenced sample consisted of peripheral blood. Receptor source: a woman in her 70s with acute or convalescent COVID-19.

CDR3 in DNA: TGTGCCACCAGCAGCACGGGACACAACGCGCAGTATTTT. Its translation is CATSSTGHNAQYF. The rearrangement uses TRBV15 and TRBJ2-3; a possible D gene is TRBD1 (6 bases). Germline V gene data show CDR1 as LNHNV and CDR2 as YYDKDF (reference sequence). V was shortened by 3 bases and J by 10 bases, with 14 bases between the two germline ends. This CDR3 is 13 amino acids long.

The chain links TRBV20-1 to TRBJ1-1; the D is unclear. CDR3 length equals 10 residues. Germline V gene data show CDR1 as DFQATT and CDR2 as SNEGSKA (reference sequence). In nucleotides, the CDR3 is TGCCGCGCCGAGGGCACTGAAGCTTTCTTT. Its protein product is CRAEGTEAFF.

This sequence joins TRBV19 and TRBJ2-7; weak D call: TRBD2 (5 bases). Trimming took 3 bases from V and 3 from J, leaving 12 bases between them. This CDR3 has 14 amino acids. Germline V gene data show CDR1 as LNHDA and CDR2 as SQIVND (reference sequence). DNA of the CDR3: TGTGCCAGTAGTATTGGGCGAGGGCTCTACGAGCAGTACTTC. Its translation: CASSIGRGLYEQYF. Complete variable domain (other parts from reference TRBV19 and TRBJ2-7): DGGITQSPKYLFRKEGQNVTLSCEQNLNHDAMYWYRQDPGQGLRLIYYSQIVNDFQKGDIAEGYSVSREKKESFPLTVTSAQKNPTAFYLCASSIGRGLYEQYFGPGTRLTVT.

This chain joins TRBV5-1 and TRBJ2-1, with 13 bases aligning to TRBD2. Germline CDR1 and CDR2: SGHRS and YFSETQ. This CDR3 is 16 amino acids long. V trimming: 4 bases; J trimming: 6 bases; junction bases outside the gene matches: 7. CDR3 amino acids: CASSLPLAGGPNEQFF. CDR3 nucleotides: TGCGCCAGCAGCCTTCCACTAGCGGGAGGGCCCAATGAGCAGTTCTTC.

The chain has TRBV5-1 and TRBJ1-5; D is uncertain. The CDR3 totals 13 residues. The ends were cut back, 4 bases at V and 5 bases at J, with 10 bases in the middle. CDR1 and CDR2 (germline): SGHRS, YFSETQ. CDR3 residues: CASSLGLDQPQHF. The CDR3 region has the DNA TGCGCCAGCAGCCTCGGACTCGATCAGCCCCAGCATTTT.

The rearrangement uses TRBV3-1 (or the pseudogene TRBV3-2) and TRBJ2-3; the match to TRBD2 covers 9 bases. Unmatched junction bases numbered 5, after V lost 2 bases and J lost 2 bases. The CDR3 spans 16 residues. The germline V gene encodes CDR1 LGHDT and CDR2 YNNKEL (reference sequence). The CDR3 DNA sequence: TGTGCCAGCAGCCAACCTACTAGCGGGTTCACAGATACGCAGTATTTT. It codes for CASSQPTSGFTDTQYF.

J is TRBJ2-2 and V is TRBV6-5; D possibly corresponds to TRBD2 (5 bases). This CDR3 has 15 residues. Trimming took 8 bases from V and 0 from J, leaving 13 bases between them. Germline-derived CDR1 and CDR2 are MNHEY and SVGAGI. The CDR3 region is CASRFRETNTGELFF. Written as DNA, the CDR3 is TGTGCCAGCCGTTTCCGGGAAACGAACACCGGGGAGCTGTTTTTT.

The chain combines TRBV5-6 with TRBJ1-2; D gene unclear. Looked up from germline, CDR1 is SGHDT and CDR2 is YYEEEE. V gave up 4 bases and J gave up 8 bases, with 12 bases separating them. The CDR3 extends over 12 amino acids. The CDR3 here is CASSPGLNGYTF. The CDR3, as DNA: TGTGCCAGCAGCCCCGGACTTAACGGCTACACCTTC.

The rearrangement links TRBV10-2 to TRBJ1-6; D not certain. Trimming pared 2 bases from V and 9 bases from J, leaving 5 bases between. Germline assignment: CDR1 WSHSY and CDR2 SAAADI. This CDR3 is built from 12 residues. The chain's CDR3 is CASSEPSSPLHF. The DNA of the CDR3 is TGCGCCAGCAGTGAGCCCAGTTCACCCCTCCACTTT.

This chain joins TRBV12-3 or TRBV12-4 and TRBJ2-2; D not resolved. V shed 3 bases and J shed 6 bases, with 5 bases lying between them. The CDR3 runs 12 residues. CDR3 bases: TGTGCCAGCAGTTTCCGGGCCGGGGAGCTGTTTTTT. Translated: CASSFRAGELFF.

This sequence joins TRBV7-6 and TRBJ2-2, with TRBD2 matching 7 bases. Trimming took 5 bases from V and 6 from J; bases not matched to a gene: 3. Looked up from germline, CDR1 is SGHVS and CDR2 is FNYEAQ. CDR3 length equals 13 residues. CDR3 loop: CASSGRDSGELFF. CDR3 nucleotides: TGTGCCAGCAGCGGGAGGGACTCCGGGGAGCTGTTTTTT.

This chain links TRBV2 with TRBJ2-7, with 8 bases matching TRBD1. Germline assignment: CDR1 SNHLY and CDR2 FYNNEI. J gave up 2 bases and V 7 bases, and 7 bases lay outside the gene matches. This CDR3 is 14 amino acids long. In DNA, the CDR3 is TGTGCCAGCACCTCAGGGGGCTCCCCCTACGAGCAGTACTTC. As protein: CASTSGGSPYEQYF.

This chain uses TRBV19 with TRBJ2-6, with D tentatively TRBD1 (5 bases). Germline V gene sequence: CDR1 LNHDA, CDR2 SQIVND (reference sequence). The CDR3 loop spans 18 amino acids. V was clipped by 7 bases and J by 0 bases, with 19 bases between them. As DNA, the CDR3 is TGTGCCAGTACGACAGACCAACAACTCATCTCTGGGGCCAACGTCCTGACTTTC. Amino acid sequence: CASTTDQQLISGANVLTF.

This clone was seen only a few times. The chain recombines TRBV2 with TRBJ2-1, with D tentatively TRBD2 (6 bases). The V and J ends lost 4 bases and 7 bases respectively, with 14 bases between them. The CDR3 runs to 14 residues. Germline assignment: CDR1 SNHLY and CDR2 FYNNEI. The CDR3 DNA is TGTGCCAGCAGTGGACTTCTCGCGGGGAATGAGCAGTTCTTC. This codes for CASSGLLAGNEQFF.

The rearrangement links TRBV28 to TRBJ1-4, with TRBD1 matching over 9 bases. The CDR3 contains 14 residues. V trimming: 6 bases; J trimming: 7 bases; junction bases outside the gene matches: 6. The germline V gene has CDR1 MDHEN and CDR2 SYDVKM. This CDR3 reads CASRATGGSEKLFF. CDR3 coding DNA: TGTGCCAGCAGAGCGACAGGGGGAAGTGAAAAACTGTTTTTT. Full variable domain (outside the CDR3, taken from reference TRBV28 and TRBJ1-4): DVKVTQSSRYLVKRTGEKVFLECVQDMDHENMFWYRQDPGLGLRLIYFSYDVKMKEKGDIPEGYSVSREKKERFSLILESASTNQTSMYLCASRATGGSEKLFFGSGTQLSVL.

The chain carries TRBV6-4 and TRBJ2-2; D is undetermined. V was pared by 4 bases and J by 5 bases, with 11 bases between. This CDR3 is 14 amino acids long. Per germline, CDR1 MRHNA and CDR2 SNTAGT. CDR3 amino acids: CASSGHFMTGELFF. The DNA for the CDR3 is TGTGCCAGCAGTGGGCATTTTATGACCGGGGAGCTGTTTTTT.

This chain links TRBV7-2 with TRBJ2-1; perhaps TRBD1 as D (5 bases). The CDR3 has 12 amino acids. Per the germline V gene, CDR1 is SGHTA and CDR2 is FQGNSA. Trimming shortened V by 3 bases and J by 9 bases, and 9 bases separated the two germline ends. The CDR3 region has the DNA TGTGCCAGCAGCTTGCCTAGGGGTGAGCAGTTCTTC. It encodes CASSLPRGEQFF.

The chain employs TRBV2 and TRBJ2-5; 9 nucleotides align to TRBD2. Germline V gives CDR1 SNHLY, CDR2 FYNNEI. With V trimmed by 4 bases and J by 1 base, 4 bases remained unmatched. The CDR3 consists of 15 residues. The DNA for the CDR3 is TGTGCCAGCAGTGCCCTGACTAGCGGCCAAGAGACCCAGTACTTC. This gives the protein CASSALTSGQETQYF.

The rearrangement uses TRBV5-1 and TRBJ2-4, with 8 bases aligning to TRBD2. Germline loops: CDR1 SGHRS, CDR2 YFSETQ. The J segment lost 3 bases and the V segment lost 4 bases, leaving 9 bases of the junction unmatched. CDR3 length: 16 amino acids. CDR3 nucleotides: TGCGCCAGCAGCCTGGGGGTAGCGGGGAACAAAAACATTCAGTACTTC. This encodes CASSLGVAGNKNIQYF.

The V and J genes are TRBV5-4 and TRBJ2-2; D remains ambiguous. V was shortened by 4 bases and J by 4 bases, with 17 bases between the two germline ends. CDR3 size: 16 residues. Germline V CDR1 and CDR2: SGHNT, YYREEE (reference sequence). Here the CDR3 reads CASSPALGSSTGELFF. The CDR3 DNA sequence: TGTGCCAGCAGCCCGGCCCTAGGTTCTAGCACCGGGGAGCTGTTTTTT.

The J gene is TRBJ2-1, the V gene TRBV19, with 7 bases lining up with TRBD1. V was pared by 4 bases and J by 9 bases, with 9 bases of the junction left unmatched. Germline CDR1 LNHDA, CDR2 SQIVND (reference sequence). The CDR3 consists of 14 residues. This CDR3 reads CASSSITGASEQFF. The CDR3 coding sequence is TGTGCCAGTAGTAGCATAACAGGGGCTAGTGAGCAGTTCTTC.

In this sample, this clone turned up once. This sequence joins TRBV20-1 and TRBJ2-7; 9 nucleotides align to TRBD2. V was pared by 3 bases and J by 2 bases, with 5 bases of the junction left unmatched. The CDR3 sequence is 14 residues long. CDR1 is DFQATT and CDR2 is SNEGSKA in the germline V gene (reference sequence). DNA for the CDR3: TGCAGTGCTAGTCCGTCTAGCGGGGCCTACGAGCAGTACTTC. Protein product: CSASPSSGAYEQYF.

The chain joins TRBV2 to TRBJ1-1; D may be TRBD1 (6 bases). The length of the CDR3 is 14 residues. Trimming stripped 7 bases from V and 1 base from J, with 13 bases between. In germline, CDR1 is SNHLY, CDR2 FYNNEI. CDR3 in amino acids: CASMRTTGNTEAFF. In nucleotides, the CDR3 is TGTGCCAGCATGCGAACGACAGGGAACACTGAAGCTTTCTTT.